The following is a T cell receptor (beta chain) sequence with its context. Its antigen is currently unknown. The entry originates in a study of identifying expanded T cells in peripheral blood. Study-wide findings and caveats: Differentially abundant clones: around 1.2 between replicates, about 16 at around 2 weeks, approximately 19 at four. Two-week clone count variance significantly increased as total template count grew.

The repertoire was sequenced with immunoSEQ multiplex PCR; TCRdb's copy has only in-frame clones and lacks some. This sample has some 72,000 clones, with almost 90% found just once. CDR1 and CDR2 (germline): SGHTA, FQGTGA. The CDR3 spans 13 residues. V lost 1 base, J lost 5 bases, and 7 bases lay in between. The receptor's source is a person between 18 and 75 years old in good health. The genes are TRBV7-3 and TRBJ2-3, with D possibly TRBD1 on 5 matching bases. Sequenced material: blood. The CDR3 is CASSLIDRDTQYF. DNA for the CDR3: TGTGCCAGCAGCTTAATAGACAGAGATACGCAGTATTTT.